This T cell receptor (beta chain) was captured in a study of blood T cells in healthy people across ages. CDR3 length: 14 residues. Alongside a J-beta primer mix, a sample-barcoded 5' primer served in a second PCR lasting roughly 6 to 11 cycles. Sequencing recovered at least 2.5 million CDR3-containing paired-end reads from each sample. TCRdb re-derived calls from the 5' RACE reads in MiXCR, one entry per CDR3 protein. The sample contains around 600,000 distinct CDR3 sequences, 40% to 55% of which appear only once. Notes on this clonotype: What it recognizes is unknown.

The study, taken as a whole, reports: Strong correlation was found linking TCR beta diversity to naive T cell percentage.

The origin of this receptor is a man older than 75 in good health. Material for sequencing was blood. J is TRBJ2-1 and V is TRBV21-1; the D call in the table, TRBD1, was not verified against the DNA. TRBV21-1 is a pseudogene segment. CDR3 amino acids: CAIPSPDSIGEQFF. CDR3 bases: TGTGCCATCCCGTCACCGGACAGTATCGGTGAGCAGTTCTTC.